This TCR beta chain comes out of a study of sequential checkpoint blockade in melanoma. CDR3 length: 13 amino acids. Unmatched junction bases numbered 4, after V lost 2 bases and J lost 6 bases. From germline, CDR1 is SGHDT and CDR2 YYEEEE. Clones were read by immunoSEQ multiplex PCR, and TCRdb kept only the in-frame ones, dropping some. The repertoire holds 13,000 or so clones, with about 73% as singletons. The treatment denotes: randomized to nivolumab then ipilimumab (arm A) or the reverse (arm B). The sequence came from a human donor with melanoma. The rearrangement links TRBV5-6 to TRBJ2-7; 8 bases match TRBD2. The sequencing used CD8+ T cells sorted from blood (inferred from file names), collected from a patient given nivolumab and ipilimumab in sequence. CDR3 DNA sequence: TGTGCCAGCAGCTTTGACGGGGGGGCCGAGCAGTACTTC. Protein sequence: CASSFDGGAEQYF.